Below, 8 T cell receptor beta chains from the same sample are listed, as sequenced in a study of blood T cells in healthy people across ages. Using a J-beta primer mix together with a sample-barcoded 5' primer, a second PCR was run for about 6 to 12 cycles. TCRdb reprocessed the 5' RACE reads with MiXCR, giving one entry per CDR3 protein. The data hold some 1,500,000 distinct CDR3 sequences, with roughly 43% observed a single time. What was sequenced was blood. The receptors stem from a woman aged 18-35 years in good health.

The chain is built from TRBV20-1 and TRBJ1-2; D is possibly TRBD1 (6 bases). Germline CDR1 and CDR2: DFQATT and SNEGSKA (reference sequence). V shed 5 bases and J shed 6 bases, with 7 bases lying between them. The CDR3 loop spans 10 amino acids. This CDR3 is CSAYRDGYTF. The CDR3 DNA is TGCAGTGCTTACAGGGATGGCTACACCTTC.

This clonotype was counted once. A junction boundary mismatches the germline segment, possibly from a read error. This rearrangement joins TRBV10-3 to TRBJ1-2; 7 bases line up with TRBD1. This CDR3 is 14 amino acids long. The germline V gene encodes CDR1 ENHRY and CDR2 SYGVKD. CDR3 DNA sequence: TGTGCCGTCAGGGGGACAGCAGAGACTTATGGCTACACCTTC. It yields the protein CAVRGTAETYGYTF.

The chain recombines TRBV29-1 with TRBJ2-7; unclear D gene. The CDR3 consists of 14 residues. Trimming cost V 7 bases and J 0 bases, with 16 bases left between them. Germline CDR1 SQVTM, CDR2 ANQGSEA. The CDR3 DNA reads TGCAGCGCTAAACCCGCATCGAGCTCCTACGAGCAGTACTTC. This encodes CSAKPASSSYEQYF.

The V and J genes are TRBV12-3 or TRBV12-4 and TRBJ1-2, with 8 positions matching TRBD1. With V trimmed by 7 bases and J by 4 bases, 11 bases remained unmatched. The CDR3 is 15 amino acids. The CDR3 DNA sequence: TGTGCCAGCACATCCTACAGGGGGTCTCTCTATGGCTACACCTTC. Its translation: CASTSYRGSLYGYTF.

This clonotype turned up a few times. The rearrangement uses TRBV12-3 or TRBV12-4 and TRBJ2-7; maybe TRBD1 (5 bases). The germline V and J ends were trimmed by 4 bases and 3 bases, with 19 bases remaining between them. The CDR3 has 16 residues. CDR3 nucleotides: TGTGCCAGCAGTTCCATGGACAAGTCTCGTGGCTACGAGCAGTACTTC. Encoded protein: CASSSMDKSRGYEQYF.

The chain couples TRBV7-9 to TRBJ2-5, with D possibly TRBD2 on 5 matching bases. The length of the CDR3 is 14 residues. Looked up from germline, CDR1 is SEHNR and CDR2 is FQNEAQ (reference sequence). V was trimmed by 6 bases and J by 4 bases, leaving 15 bases between them. CDR3 in amino acids: CASRFVSGGETQYF. In DNA, the CDR3 is TGTGCCAGCAGGTTCGTGTCTGGAGGAGAGACCCAGTACTTC.

The V gene is TRBV7-6, the J gene TRBJ1-3; D call uncertain. Germline V CDR1 and CDR2: SGHVS, FNYEAQ. V gave up 0 bases and J gave up 0 bases, with 9 bases separating them. The CDR3 spans 16 residues. The CDR3 loop is CASSLAATLSGNTIYF. DNA for the CDR3: TGTGCCAGCAGCTTAGCTGCTACTCTCTCTGGAAACACCATATATTTT.

This clonotype has just a few counts. The V and J genes are TRBV4-1 and TRBJ2-5, with D possibly being TRBD2 (5 bases). The J call may not be correct, given that the DNA end is closer to TRBJ2-7. The germline CDR1 and CDR2 sequences are MGHRA and YSYEKL. The length of the CDR3 is 14 residues. In nucleotides, the CDR3 is TGCGCCAGCAGCCAAGAGGGAGTCCGCCGCGAGCAGTACTTC. This sequence encodes CASSQEGVRREQYF.